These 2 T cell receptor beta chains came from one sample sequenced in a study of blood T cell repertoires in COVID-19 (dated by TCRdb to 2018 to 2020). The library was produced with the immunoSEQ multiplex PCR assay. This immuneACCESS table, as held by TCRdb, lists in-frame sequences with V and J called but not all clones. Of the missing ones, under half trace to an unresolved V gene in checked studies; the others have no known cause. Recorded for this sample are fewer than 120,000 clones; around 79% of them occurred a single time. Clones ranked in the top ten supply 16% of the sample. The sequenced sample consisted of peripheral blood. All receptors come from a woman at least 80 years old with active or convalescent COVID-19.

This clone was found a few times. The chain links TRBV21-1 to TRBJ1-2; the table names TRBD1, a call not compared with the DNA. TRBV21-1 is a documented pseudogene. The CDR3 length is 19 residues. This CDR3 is CASSKSSKGSGDLFYGYTF. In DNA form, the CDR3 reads TGTGCCAGCAGCAAAAGTTCTAAGGGGTCAGGGGACCTCTTCTATGGCTACACCTTC.

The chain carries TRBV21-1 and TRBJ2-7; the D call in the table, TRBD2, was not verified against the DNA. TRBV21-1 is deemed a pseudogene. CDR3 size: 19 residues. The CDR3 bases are TGTGCCAGCAGCAAAGTTCAGCGGGAGCCTCATGTACTCTCCTACGAGCAGTACTTC. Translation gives CASSKVQREPHVLSYEQYF.